Presented here are 16 T cell receptor beta chains from one specimen sequenced in a study of cytomegalovirus exposure and HLA in healthy donors. This PCR relied on a set of 60 Vbeta primers and 13 Jbeta primers. The table came from immunoSEQ multiplex PCR; TCRdb's copy has only in-frame clones and leaves some out. The sample shows over 200,000 clones, about 89% of them seen only once. Source material: PBMCs. The receptors were sampled from a woman between 18 and 29 years old in good health and CMV-seronegative.

The chain combines TRBV6-5 with TRBJ2-5, with D perhaps TRBD1 (5 bases). Germline-derived CDR1 and CDR2 are MNHEY and SVGAGI. Trimming left V 8 bases short and J 5 bases short, with 12 bases between. The CDR3 contains 12 residues. CDR3 DNA: TGTGCCAGCCGTCAGGGTTTTGAGACCCAGTACTTC. Protein sequence: CASRQGFETQYF.

V usage is TRBV7-2 and J usage is TRBJ1-2; D ambiguous. Trimming took 5 bases from V and 3 from J, leaving 10 bases between them. CDR3 length: 13 amino acids. CDR1 SGHTA and CDR2 FQGNSA come from the germline V gene. The CDR3 sequence is CASSREAYYGYTF. In DNA form, the CDR3 reads TGTGCCAGCAGCCGGGAAGCGTACTATGGCTACACCTTC. The variable domain in full, with the rest retrieved from reference TRBV7-2 and TRBJ1-2, is GAGVSQSPSNKVTEKGKDVELRCDPISGHTALYWYRQSLGQGLEFLIYFQGNSAPDKSGLPSDRFSAERTGGSVSTLTIQRTQQEDSAVYLCASSREAYYGYTFGSGTRLTVV.

V is TRBV11-3 and J is TRBJ2-7, with 8 positions matching TRBD2. The CDR3 spans 14 residues. J was trimmed by 9 bases and V by 5 bases; bases with no gene match: 12. Germline V gene data show CDR1 as SGHNT and CDR2 as YENEEA. CDR3: CASSLAPLGGGQYF. CDR3 coding DNA: TGTGCCAGCAGCCTTGCCCCCCTCGGGGGGGGGCAGTACTTC. The full variable domain, rest sourced from reference TRBV11-3 and TRBJ2-7, is EAGVVQSPRYKIIEKKQPVAFWCNPISGHNTLYWYLQNLGQGPELLIRYENEEAVDDSQLPKDRFSAERLKGVDSTLKIQPAELGDSAVYLCASSLAPLGGGQYFGPGTRLTVT.

In its sample, this clone was seen once. The V and J genes are TRBV14 and TRBJ2-1; 12 nucleotides line up with TRBD2. V trimming: 5 bases; J trimming: 12 bases; junction bases outside the gene matches: 8. Germline V gene lookup returns CDR1 SGHDN and CDR2 FVKESK. The CDR3 runs 14 residues. This chain's CDR3 is CASSASTSGSGQFF. CDR3 nucleotides: TGTGCCAGCAGCGCCTCGACTAGCGGGAGCGGGCAGTTCTTC.

The CDR3 is CASSPTTGPYEQYF. CDR3 in DNA: TGTGCCAGCAGTCCCACGACAGGACCCTACGAGCAGTACTTC. This chain links TRBV27 with TRBJ2-7; perhaps TRBD1 as D (6 bases). Trimming removed 5 bases from V and 2 bases from J, with 13 bases in between. The CDR3 has 14 amino acids. Looked up from germline, CDR1 is MNHEY and CDR2 is SMNVEV (reference sequence).

The chain carries TRBV5-1 and TRBJ2-5; TRBD2 matches at 7 bases. The CDR3 length is 15 residues. V dropped 0 bases and J dropped 2; count of bases not matched to a gene: 4. CDR1 and CDR2 (germline): SGHRS, YFSETQ. This CDR3 reads CASSLGRGEQETQYF. Written as DNA, the CDR3 is TGCGCCAGCAGCTTGGGCCGGGGGGAACAAGAGACCCAGTACTTC.

This chain links TRBV19 with TRBJ2-1, with 11 bases fitting TRBD2. Trimming at V came to 8 bases and at J to 7 bases, leaving 10 bases not matched to a gene. The CDR3 length is 15 residues. CDR1 is LNHDA and CDR2 is SQIVND in the germline V gene (reference sequence). CDR3 loop: CASGDPSGRWNEQFF. The DNA of the CDR3 is TGTGCCAGTGGTGACCCTAGCGGGAGGTGGAATGAGCAGTTCTTC. Full variable domain (rest looked up from reference TRBV19 and TRBJ2-1): DGGITQSPKYLFRKEGQNVTLSCEQNLNHDAMYWYRQDPGQGLRLIYYSQIVNDFQKGDIAEGYSVSREKKESFPLTVTSAQKNPTAFYLCASGDPSGRWNEQFFGPGTRLTVL.

In DNA, the CDR3 is TGTGCCAGCAGCCTGCTTACAGGGGGCACTGAAGCTTTCTTT. Its translation: CASSLLTGGTEAFF. The chain is built from TRBV5-4 and TRBJ1-1, with 8 bases fitting TRBD1. V lost 4 bases, J lost 4 bases, and 6 bases stayed unmatched. The germline gives CDR1 SGHNT, CDR2 YYREEE (reference sequence). CDR3 size: 14 residues. Variable domain in full (rest from reference TRBV5-4 and TRBJ1-1): ETGVTQSPTHLIKTRGQQVTLRCSSQSGHNTVSWYQQALGQGPQFIFQYYREEENGRGNFPPRFSGLQFPNYSSELNVNALELDDSALYLCASSLLTGGTEAFFGQGTRLTVV.

This clone is a singleton in its sample. The genes are TRBV5-1 and TRBJ1-2; D is perhaps TRBD1 (5 bases). Germline V gives CDR1 SGHRS, CDR2 YFSETQ. CDR3 length: 13 amino acids. The V and J ends lost 0 bases and 4 bases respectively, with 7 bases between them. CDR3 loop: CASSLETAYGYTF. The CDR3 DNA sequence: TGCGCCAGCAGCTTGGAGACAGCCTATGGCTACACCTTC.

CDR3 coding DNA: TGTGCCAGCAGTCAGCCGGGACAGGGCTACGAGCAGTACTTC. Its protein product is CASSQPGQGYEQYF. The chain combines TRBV25-1 with TRBJ2-7, with 9 nucleotides matching TRBD1. The trim removed 5 bases at V and 3 bases at J, leaving 5 bases unmatched. Germline assignment: CDR1 MGHDK and CDR2 SYGVNS. The CDR3 runs 14 residues.

The chain has TRBV6-1 and TRBJ2-5; tentative D call: TRBD2 (7 bases). The CDR3 runs 14 residues. V lost 1 base, J lost 7 bases, and 13 bases lay in between. Per germline, CDR1 MNHNS and CDR2 SASEGT. The CDR3 region is CASSEGGGGGTQYF. The CDR3 region has the DNA TGTGCCAGCAGTGAAGGGGGAGGGGGGGGGACCCAGTACTTC.

The chain combines TRBV15 with TRBJ2-3, with 9 positions matching TRBD2. The junction had 5 bases not matched to a gene; V was cut back by 1 base and J by 0 bases. Germline lookup yields CDR1 LNHNV and CDR2 YYDKDF (reference sequence). CDR3 length: 17 residues. CDR3 sequence: CATSRAGLASSTDTQYF. DNA for the CDR3: TGTGCCACCAGCAGAGCAGGACTAGCGTCAAGCACAGATACGCAGTATTTT.

This clone was seen only a few times. The chain joins TRBV7-3 to TRBJ2-3; TRBD2 agrees at 7 bases. Germline V gene data show CDR1 as SGHTA and CDR2 as FQGTGA. After removal of 1 base from V and 0 bases from J, the junction contained 4 bases not matched to a gene. The CDR3 sequence is 16 residues long. CDR3 in amino acids: CASSLNGRTSTDTQYF. The CDR3 DNA reads as TGTGCCAGCAGCTTAAACGGGAGGACTAGCACAGATACGCAGTATTTT.

The rearrangement joins TRBV6-5 to TRBJ1-2; D is perhaps TRBD1 (6 bases). This CDR3 comprises 14 residues. Germline assignment: CDR1 MNHEY and CDR2 SVGAGI. V lost 6 bases and J 8 bases, leaving 19 bases between the germline ends. CDR3 bases: TGTGCCAGCAGCCGGGGCGGGGGCACTCGGGGCTACACCTTC. Translated, it gives CASSRGGGTRGYTF.

The genes are TRBV4-2 and TRBJ2-5; perhaps TRBD1 as D (5 bases). The J call may be incorrect, as the DNA end agrees better with TRBJ2-7. CDR3 length: 16 amino acids. CDR1 and CDR2 (germline): LGHNA, YNFKEQ. Here the CDR3 DNA reads TGTGCCAGCAGCCAAGCTTCAGGGCTAAGCTCCTACGAGCAGTACTTC. Amino acid sequence: CASSQASGLSSYEQYF.

This sequence joins TRBV5-1 and TRBJ2-5, with 7 nucleotides matching TRBD2. Trimming at V came to 0 bases and at J to 11 bases, leaving 7 bases not matched to a gene. Germline V gene lookup returns CDR1 SGHRS and CDR2 YFSETQ. This CDR3 is built from 13 residues. In DNA form, the CDR3 reads TGCGCCAGCAGCTTGGCCCCAGCGCGGGAGCAGTACTTC. It is translated as CASSLAPAREQYF. The full variable domain, with the rest looked up from reference TRBV5-1 and TRBJ2-5, is KAGVTQTPRYLIKTRGQQVTLSCSPISGHRSVSWYQQTPGQGLQFLFEYFSETQRNKGNFPGRFSGRQFSNSRSEMNVSTLELGDSALYLCASSLAPAREQYFGPGTRLLVL.